The TCR beta chain under discussion was sequenced for a study of shared clonotypes between healthy human individuals. Findings of the study overall: Among four donors, around 5% of naive CD4 clonotypes were found in common. Represented genetic and exposure-history diversity was restricted by having few donors.

Terminally differentiated effector memory CD45RA+ cells were excluded by CCR7 positive selection of CD45RO-negative cells. Every donor, a Caucasian adult, lived in Nashville, Tennessee. Note on this clone: What it recognizes is unknown. Other DNA sequences in the same sample also yield this CDR3.

This was a deep-level run. This table comes from immunoSEQ multiplex PCR, and its TCRdb copy is limited to in-frame clones, with some not included. The data contain 660,000 or so clones, 95% to 96% of them singletons. J was trimmed by 1 base and V by 3 bases; bases with no gene match: 1. CDR1 is MNHEY and CDR2 is SMNVEV in the germline V gene (reference sequence). This CDR3 is 15 amino acids long. The chain has TRBV27 and TRBJ2-3; 10 bases align to TRBD2. The clonotype comes from a young woman in good health. Sequenced: naive CD8+ T cells sorted from blood. The CDR3 spells CASSLGTSGTDTQYF. The CDR3 DNA sequence: TGTGCCAGCAGTTTGGGGACTAGCGGCACAGATACGCAGTATTTT.